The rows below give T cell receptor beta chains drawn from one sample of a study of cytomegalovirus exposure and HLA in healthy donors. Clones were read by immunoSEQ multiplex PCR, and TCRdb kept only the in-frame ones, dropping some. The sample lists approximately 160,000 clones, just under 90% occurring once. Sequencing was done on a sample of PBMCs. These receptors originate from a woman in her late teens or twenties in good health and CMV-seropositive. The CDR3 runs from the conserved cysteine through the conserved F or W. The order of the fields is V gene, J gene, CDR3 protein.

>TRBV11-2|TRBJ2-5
CASSPGEGIETQYF
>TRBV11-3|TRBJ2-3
CASRGQGLDTQYF
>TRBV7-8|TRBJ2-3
CASSINSGSSADTQYF
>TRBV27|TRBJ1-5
CASSPAQGALQPQHF
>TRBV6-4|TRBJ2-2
CASSDRDTGELFF
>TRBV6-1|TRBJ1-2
CASSLKQGDYGYTF
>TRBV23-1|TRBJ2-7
CASSQSGGCGGRGEQYF
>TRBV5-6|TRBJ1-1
CASSPGTVNTEAFF
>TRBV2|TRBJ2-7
CASSLSIAGSSYEQYF
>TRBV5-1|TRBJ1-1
CASSPPLQGEAFF
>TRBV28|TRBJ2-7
CASSFTGSRHEQYF
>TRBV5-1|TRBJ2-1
CASSGDLNEQFF
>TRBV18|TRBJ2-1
CASSPRDSGNNEQFF
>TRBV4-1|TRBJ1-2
CASSQERLAGLGYGYTF
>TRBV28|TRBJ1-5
CASSPGQRYQPQHF
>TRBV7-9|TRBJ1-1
CASSHRQGNTEAFF
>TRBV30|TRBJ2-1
CAWSVLYNEQFF
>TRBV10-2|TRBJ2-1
CASRAAGVSYNEQFF
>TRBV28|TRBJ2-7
CASSSHTWTGSSYEQYF
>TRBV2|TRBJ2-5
CASRGERGPRETQYF
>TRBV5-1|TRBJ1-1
CASSSSGNTEAFF
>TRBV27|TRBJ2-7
CASSLFGQSEQYF
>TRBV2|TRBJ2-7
CASRDRGSYEQYF
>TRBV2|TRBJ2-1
CASSTTPSYNEQFF
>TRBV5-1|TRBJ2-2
CASVLAANTGELFF
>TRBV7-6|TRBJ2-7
CASSLGTSGNEQYF
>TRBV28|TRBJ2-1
CASRHLTGNNEQFF
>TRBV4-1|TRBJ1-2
CASSRPGTGGRYGYTF
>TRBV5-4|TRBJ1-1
CASSLDFNTEAFF
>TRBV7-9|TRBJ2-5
CASRSGLAGASETQYF
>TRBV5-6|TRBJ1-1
CASSRTDMNTEAFF
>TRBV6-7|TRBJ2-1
CASSYELAGTPRSYNEQFF
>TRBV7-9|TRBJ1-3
CASSSLGGAFPPENTIYF
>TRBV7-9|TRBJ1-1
CASSLAANTEAFF
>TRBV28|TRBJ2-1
CASSFGLKTRTDRGDEQFF
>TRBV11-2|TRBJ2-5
CASSFSPGRETQYF
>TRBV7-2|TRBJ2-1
CASSLLAGSGSNEQFF
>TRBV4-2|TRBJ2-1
CASSQGEGGLQFF
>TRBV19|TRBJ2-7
CASSISSVSYEQYF
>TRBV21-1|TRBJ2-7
CASSNPTGKDEQYF
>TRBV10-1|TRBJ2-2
CASSENTDTGELFF
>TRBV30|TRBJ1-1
CAWSYQGLSGNTEAFF
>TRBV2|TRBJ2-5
CASRNRDRVQETQYF
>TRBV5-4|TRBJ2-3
CASSLVATDTQYF
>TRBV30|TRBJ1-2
CAWSNIGGYGYTF
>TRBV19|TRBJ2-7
CASSTSAAPYEQYF
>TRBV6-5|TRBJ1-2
CASSPDWESYGYTF
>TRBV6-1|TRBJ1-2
CASSEARGLGGLIWVYTF
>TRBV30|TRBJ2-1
CAWSVVPGSQFF
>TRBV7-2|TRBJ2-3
CASILTGTDTQYF
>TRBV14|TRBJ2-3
CASSPSGGRIYTQYF
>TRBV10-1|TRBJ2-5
CASSEFGASGQETQYF
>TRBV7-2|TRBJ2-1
CASSGWRREGSYNEQFF
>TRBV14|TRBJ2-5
CASSRGALAGSWETQYF
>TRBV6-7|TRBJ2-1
CASSYQLAGYNEQFF
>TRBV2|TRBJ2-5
CASSATSNQETQYF
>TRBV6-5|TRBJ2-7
CASSYSVYSSYEQYF
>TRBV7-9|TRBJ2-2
CASAASGTSGYTGELFF
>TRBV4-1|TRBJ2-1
CASSQESVRGHEQFF